Each of the 19 T cell receptor beta chains below was sequenced from the same sample in a study of blood T cells in healthy people across ages. Using a J-beta primer mix together with a sample-barcoded 5' primer, a second PCR was run for about 7 to 12 cycles. TCRdb called the 5' RACE reads again in MiXCR, with one record for every CDR3 protein. The repertoire holds 600,000 or so distinct CDR3 sequences, roughly 21% seen once, with 3% to 4% in the top ten. The specimen was blood. The receptors originated from a man in his 70s in good health.

The chain combines TRBV15 with TRBJ2-5; D unresolved. Trimming left V 1 base short and J 5 bases short, with 8 bases between. The CDR3 covers 13 residues. Germline V gene sequence: CDR1 LNHNV, CDR2 YYDKDF (reference sequence). The CDR3 loop reads CATSRAKGETQYF. The CDR3 nucleotides are TGTGCCACCAGCAGAGCTAAAGGGGAGACCCAGTACTTC.

The chain employs TRBV28 and TRBJ2-1; D is possibly TRBD1 (5 bases). The J call may be in error: the DNA end matches TRBJ2-5 better. The length of the CDR3 is 13 residues. CDR1 and CDR2 (germline): MDHEN, SYDVKM. CDR3 amino acids: CASSRTLQETQYF. DNA for the CDR3: TGTGCCAGCAGCCGGACATTACAAGAGACCCAGTACTTC.

This clonotype was counted between two and nine times. This chain uses TRBV20-1 with TRBJ2-2; D unresolved. CDR3 size: 14 residues. The germline CDR1 and CDR2 sequences are DFQATT and SNEGSKA (reference sequence). Trimming pared 6 bases from V and 4 bases from J, leaving 15 bases between. Here the CDR3 DNA reads TGCAGTGCCAAAACACGGGCAGGCACCGGGGAGCTGTTTTTT. Amino acid sequence: CSAKTRAGTGELFF.

As for this clonotype: This may come from a read error, since a much larger clone is one base off. The CDR3 region is CASRPSGTNTGELFF. The DNA of the CDR3 is TGTGCCAGCAGACCTAGCGGGACTAACACCGGGGAGCTGTTTTTT. The chain recombines TRBV7-3 with TRBJ2-2; 9 nucleotides agree with TRBD2. CDR3 length equals 15 residues. Germline values: CDR1 SGHTA, CDR2 FQGTGA. The V segment lost 6 bases and the J segment 2 bases; nucleotides outside the gene matches: 4.

In its sample, this clonotype was seen a few times. This chain links TRBV28 with TRBJ1-4; a weak D match, TRBD1 (6 bases). The CDR3 extends over 14 amino acids. Trimming shortened V by 5 bases and J by 8 bases, and 15 bases separated the two germline ends. CDR1 and CDR2 (germline): MDHEN, SYDVKM. In nucleotides, the CDR3 is TGTGCCAGCAGTCTCCAGGGGTGGCGGGAAAAACTGTTTTTT. This translates into CASSLQGWREKLFF.

This clonotype was seen more than once but under ten times. The CDR3 nucleotides are TGTGCCAGTAGTATTGGGACACCGAGGCCAGAGACCCAGTACTTC. Translating it yields CASSIGTPRPETQYF. The V gene is TRBV19, the J gene TRBJ2-5; TRBD1 is a possible D gene (6 bases). Germline CDR1 and CDR2: LNHDA and SQIVND (reference sequence). V lost 3 bases to trimming and J lost 4 bases, with 15 bases between them. This CDR3 is built from 15 residues.

Only a few counts were recorded for this clonotype. This could be a read error, since a much larger clone is one nucleotide away. The chain combines TRBV18 with TRBJ2-5, with D possibly matching TRBD1 (7 bases). The V gene's germline CDR1 is KGHSH and CDR2 LQKENI. V shed 0 bases and J shed 9 bases, with 11 bases lying between them. The CDR3 is 13 amino acids. CDR3 sequence: CASSPPQGGAQYF. In nucleotides, the CDR3 is TGTGCCAGCTCACCACCCCAGGGGGGAGCCCAGTACTTC.

The chain is built from TRBV20-1 and TRBJ2-5; 8 nucleotides line up with TRBD2. The end of the DNA is better explained by TRBJ2-1, so the J call may be wrong. The CDR3 runs 15 residues. Germline V gene lookup returns CDR1 DFQATT and CDR2 SNEGSKA (reference sequence). The CDR3: CSARGSGLAGDEQFF. The DNA for the CDR3 is TGCAGTGCTAGAGGCTCAGGTCTAGCGGGTGATGAGCAGTTCTTC.

The table lists this clonotype with a few counts. V gene TRBV6-5 combines with J gene TRBJ2-5, with TRBD2 identical over 9 bases. The DNA end is more similar to TRBJ2-1, so the J call may be wrong. The CDR3 totals 21 residues. Germline CDR1 is MNHEY and CDR2 is SVGAGI. The CDR3 protein is CASSYSRGGRALGLGKDEQFF. In DNA form, the CDR3 reads TGTGCCAGCAGTTACTCGAGAGGCGGGAGGGCCTTGGGACTCGGGAAGGATGAGCAGTTCTTC.

The table lists this clonotype with a count of one. The chain combines TRBV12-3 or TRBV12-4 with TRBJ2-2; 11 bases line up with TRBD2. CDR3 length: 16 residues. Trimming took 3 bases from V and 4 from J; bases not matched to a gene: 4. CDR3 sequence: CASSFGLAGGTGELFF. The CDR3 DNA reads as TGTGCCAGCAGTTTTGGGCTAGCGGGAGGCACCGGGGAGCTGTTTTTT.

Ten or more counts support this clonotype. The rearrangement joins TRBV6-1 to TRBJ2-5; TRBD2 is a possible D gene (6 bases). V lost 5 bases, J lost 0 bases, and 10 bases lay in between. The germline CDR1 and CDR2 sequences are MNHNS and SASEGT. The CDR3 is 14 amino acids. CDR3 protein: CASSTGLNQETQYF. The CDR3 DNA is TGTGCCAGCAGTACGGGACTGAACCAAGAGACCCAGTACTTC.

This clonotype was seen more than once but under ten times. The V gene is TRBV25-1, the J gene TRBJ1-6, with TRBD1 matching over 11 bases. The CDR3 is 18 residues long. With 3 bases clipped from V and 3 bases from J, the junction kept 7 bases outside the gene matches. Germline values: CDR1 MGHDK, CDR2 SYGVNS. CDR3 residues: CASSEGTGGIIYNSPLHF. As DNA, the CDR3 is TGTGCCAGCAGTGAGGGGACAGGGGGGATTATCTATAATTCACCCCTCCACTTT.

V and J are TRBV20-1 and TRBJ2-5, with D possibly being TRBD1 or TRBD2 (6 bases each). The CDR3 totals 15 residues. V dropped 0 bases and J dropped 5 bases, with 16 bases sitting between them. Germline V CDR1 and CDR2: DFQATT, SNEGSKA (reference sequence). CDR3 nucleotide sequence: TGCAGTGCTAGAGATCCCGGGGGCGCGGCGGAGACCCAGTACTTC. Translating gives CSARDPGGAAETQYF.

In this sample, this clonotype turned up a few times. The rearrangement links TRBV16 to TRBJ1-2; possible D gene TRBD1, 5 bases. Germline CDR1 reads KGHSY; CDR2 reads FQNENV. The CDR3 has 15 residues. V lost 0 bases and J lost 4, with 12 bases in between. CDR3 loop: CASSQSDGQTYGYTF. CDR3 sequence (DNA): TGTGCCAGCAGCCAATCGGATGGACAAACCTATGGCTACACCTTC.

This rearrangement joins TRBV7-2 to TRBJ1-6, with D tentatively TRBD1 (5 bases). The CDR3 is 16 amino acids. V lost 1 base to trimming and J lost 7 bases, with 14 bases between them. Germline V lookup: CDR1 SGHTA, CDR2 FQGNSA. Here the CDR3 reads CASSLDTSGGNSPLHF. Here the CDR3 DNA reads TGTGCCAGCAGCTTAGATACGTCCGGGGGAAATTCACCCCTCCACTTT.

This clonotype was counted only a few times. The gene calls are TRBV6-6 and TRBJ2-7, with D possibly matching TRBD1 (5 bases). This CDR3 is 14 amino acids long. Germline assignment: CDR1 MNHNY and CDR2 SVGAGI (reference sequence). Deletions cut 1 base from V and 4 bases from J, with 11 bases between. The CDR3 loop reads CASSYLGGAYEQYF. The CDR3 DNA follows: TGTGCCAGCAGTTACTTAGGTGGGGCGTACGAGCAGTACTTC.

This clonotype was observed a few times. V usage is TRBV20-1 and J usage is TRBJ1-2; a weak D match, TRBD1 (6 bases). CDR1 and CDR2 from the germline V gene are DFQATT and SNEGSKA (reference sequence). V was cut by 0 bases and J by 4 bases, with 15 bases left in between. This CDR3 has 15 amino acids. This CDR3 reads CSARDLGLGAYGYTF. The DNA of the CDR3 is TGCAGTGCTAGAGATTTAGGGTTGGGGGCCTATGGCTACACCTTC.

The rearrangement uses TRBV10-2 and TRBJ2-7, with 7 bases fitting TRBD2. Trimming at V came to 5 bases and at J to 3 bases, leaving 13 bases not matched to a gene. The CDR3 totals 16 residues. The V gene's germline CDR1 is WSHSY and CDR2 SAAADI. Written as DNA, the CDR3 is TGCGCCAGCAGTCGCCCCTCTAGCGGAATTATCTACGAGCAGTACTTC. Its protein is CASSRPSSGIIYEQYF.

The genes are TRBV3-1 and TRBJ1-1, with a possible D match to TRBD1 (5 bases). V lost 1 base, J lost 4 bases, and 19 bases lay in between. CDR3 length: 17 residues. Germline assignment: CDR1 LGHDT and CDR2 YNNKEL (reference sequence). Here the CDR3 reads CASSQGGPWGGSTEAFF. The CDR3 DNA follows: TGTGCCAGCAGCCAAGGGGGTCCTTGGGGGGGAAGCACTGAAGCTTTCTTT.